These 24 T cell receptor beta chains were all obtained from the same sample, sequenced in a study of graft-versus-host responses after intestinal transplantation. For these receptors, no antigen is known. Clones were sequenced by immunoSEQ multiplex PCR, and TCRdb holds only the in-frame ones, with some missing. Of more than 95,000 clones in the sample, roughly nine tenths were seen once. The sequencing here drew on unstimulated CD4+ T cells sorted from spleen or lymph node cells, taken before intestinal transplant. The receptors were gathered from a human donor who received an intestinal transplant.

The chain joins TRBV29-1 to TRBJ2-1; tentative D call: TRBD1 (5 bases). V was shortened by 3 bases and J by 0 bases, with 6 bases between the two germline ends. The CDR3 length is 13 residues. CDR1 SQVTM and CDR2 ANQGSEA come from the germline V gene. The CDR3 is CSVDRGSYNEQFF. Here the CDR3 DNA reads TGCAGCGTTGATAGGGGCTCCTACAATGAGCAGTTCTTC.

CDR3 protein: CASSVVKNTEAFF. CDR3 DNA sequence: TGTGCCAGCAGCGTAGTCAAGAACACTGAAGCTTTCTTT. The chain joins TRBV9 to TRBJ1-1; D gene unclear. This CDR3 contains 13 residues. V lost 0 bases and J lost 1, with 4 bases in between. CDR1 and CDR2 (germline): SGDLS, YYNGEE.

This clone was observed a few times. The chain uses TRBV19 and TRBJ1-1; 7 bases map to TRBD1. This CDR3 contains 17 residues. The junction had 14 bases not matched to a gene; V was cut back by 7 bases and J by 0 bases. In germline, CDR1 is LNHDA, CDR2 SQIVND (reference sequence). CDR3 protein: CASTPPNRGRMNTEAFF. CDR3 sequence (DNA): TGTGCCAGTACCCCTCCAAACAGGGGAAGAATGAACACTGAAGCTTTCTTT. Full variable domain (missing parts from reference TRBV19 and TRBJ1-1): DGGITQSPKYLFRKEGQNVTLSCEQNLNHDAMYWYRQDPGQGLRLIYYSQIVNDFQKGDIAEGYSVSREKKESFPLTVTSAQKNPTAFYLCASTPPNRGRMNTEAFFGQGTRLTVV.

The gene calls are TRBV2 and TRBJ2-3; D is perhaps TRBD2 (6 bases). Germline V gene lookup returns CDR1 SNHLY and CDR2 FYNNEI. There are 14 residues in the CDR3. V lost 4 bases to trimming and J lost 2 bases, with 10 bases between them. This chain's CDR3 is CASSGLAHTDTQYF. DNA for the CDR3: TGTGCCAGCAGTGGTCTAGCGCACACAGATACGCAGTATTTT.

This clone is a singleton in its sample. The J gene is TRBJ2-1, the V gene TRBV5-1; 7 bases line up with TRBD2. Per germline, CDR1 SGHRS and CDR2 YFSETQ. The CDR3 consists of 15 residues. V shed 6 bases, J shed 9 bases, and the junction held 15 bases outside the gene matches. This chain's CDR3 is CASTYKLGGSGEQFF. In DNA form, the CDR3 reads TGCGCCAGCACTTATAAATTGGGGGGGAGCGGTGAGCAGTTCTTC.

V gene TRBV4-1 combines with J gene TRBJ1-4; D possibly corresponds to TRBD1 (5 bases). Germline CDR1 reads MGHRA; CDR2 reads YSYEKL. CDR3 length: 16 residues. V was clipped by 2 bases and J by 7 bases, with 17 bases between them. The CDR3 region has the DNA TGCGCCAGCAGCCAAAACAACCAGGGCGGAGGTGAAAAACTGTTTTTT. This translates into CASSQNNQGGGEKLFF.

This rearrangement joins TRBV18 to TRBJ1-3; D gene uncertain. Germline values: CDR1 KGHSH, CDR2 LQKENI. The V end lost 3 bases, the J end lost 4 bases, and 10 bases lay between the germline ends. CDR3 size: 14 residues. DNA for the CDR3: TGTGCCAGCTCACCCAAAACTGCGGGAAACACCATATATTTT. It codes for CASSPKTAGNTIYF.

The chain links TRBV5-4 to TRBJ2-3; 7 nucleotides match TRBD1. The CDR3 is 16 amino acids. Trimming cost V 1 base and J 2 bases; bases outside gene matches: 7. In germline, CDR1 is SGHNT, CDR2 YYREEE (reference sequence). The CDR3, as DNA: TGTGCCAGCAGCTTGCGAAGGACAGGAAACACAGATACGCAGTATTTT. It yields the protein CASSLRRTGNTDTQYF.

The chain uses TRBV5-1 and TRBJ2-5; a possible D gene is TRBD1 (6 bases). This CDR3 spans 14 amino acids. CDR1 is SGHRS and CDR2 is YFSETQ in the germline V gene. The germline V and J ends were trimmed by 5 bases and 4 bases, with 15 bases remaining between them. DNA of the CDR3: TGCGCCAGCAGTTCCAGGGGAGTAGGAGAGACCCAGTACTTC. Translation gives CASSSRGVGETQYF.

V and J are TRBV6-5 and TRBJ2-2; TRBD1 matches at 8 bases. Germline V gene lookup returns CDR1 MNHEY and CDR2 SVGAGI. Trimming took 5 bases from V and 6 from J; bases not matched to a gene: 5. This CDR3 contains 14 residues. CDR3 loop: CASSGETGAGELFF. The CDR3 coding sequence is TGTGCCAGCAGTGGCGAGACAGGGGCCGGGGAGCTGTTTTTT.

This clone has a single count. This sequence joins TRBV27 and TRBJ1-5, with D perhaps matching TRBD1 (6 bases). The germline V and J ends were trimmed by 5 bases and 5 bases, with 10 bases remaining between them. The CDR3 has 13 residues. Germline assignment: CDR1 MNHEY and CDR2 SMNVEV (reference sequence). CDR3 in DNA: TGTGCCAGCAGTAGCCAGGGGTATCAGCCCCAGCATTTT. It specifies CASSSQGYQPQHF.

The J gene is TRBJ2-1, the V gene TRBV5-4; D assignment may be TRBD1 or TRBD2 (5 bases each). V lost 0 bases, J lost 8 bases, and 15 bases lay in between. The CDR3 length is 15 residues. Per the germline V gene, CDR1 is SGHNT and CDR2 is YYREEE (reference sequence). DNA for the CDR3: TGTGCCAGCAGCTTGGGAGGGGACCAATCTTATGAGCAGTTCTTC. Protein: CASSLGGDQSYEQFF.

This rearrangement joins TRBV4-1 to TRBJ2-3, with TRBD2 matching 10 bases. The CDR3 has 16 amino acids. V lost 1 base, J lost 5 bases, and 6 bases stayed unmatched. Germline-derived CDR1 and CDR2 are MGHRA and YSYEKL. Written as DNA, the CDR3 is TGCGCCAGCAGCCAAGGGTTAGCGGGAGGCCTAGATACGCAGTATTTT. Protein: CASSQGLAGGLDTQYF.

The gene calls are TRBV5-1 and TRBJ2-7, with TRBD2 as a possible D gene (5 bases). V lost 4 bases and J 2 bases, leaving 16 bases between the germline ends. The CDR3 has 15 residues. CDR1 SGHRS and CDR2 YFSETQ come from the germline V gene. The CDR3 nucleotides are TGCGCCAGCAGCCCCCCCATAGCGACCACCTACGAGCAGTACTTC. Amino acid sequence: CASSPPIATTYEQYF.

There are a few counts of this clone. Other DNA sequences in this specimen translate into the identical CDR3. V usage is TRBV6-5 and J usage is TRBJ1-2; D remains ambiguous. Germline V lookup: CDR1 MNHEY, CDR2 SVGAGI. V was shortened by 0 bases and J by 1 base, with 6 bases between the two germline ends. CDR3 length equals 14 residues. In DNA form, the CDR3 reads TGTGCCAGCAGTTACTCCTGGGGTAACTATGGCTACACCTTC. Amino acids: CASSYSWGNYGYTF.

The gene calls are TRBV7-7 and TRBJ2-7, with a tentative D call TRBD1 (6 bases). Germline V lookup: CDR1 SSHAT, CDR2 FNYEAQ (reference sequence). V lost 2 bases, J lost 6 bases, and 8 bases lay in between. The CDR3 spans 12 residues. CDR3 protein: CASSLIGGEQYF. In nucleotides, the CDR3 is TGTGCCAGCAGCTTAATAGGGGGCGAGCAGTACTTC.

The CDR3 bases are TGTGCCAGCAGCAGGACGGTTACCTCCTACGAGCAGTACTTC. It codes for CASSRTVTSYEQYF. The V call is TRBV6-1, the J call TRBJ2-7; no definite D call. V lost 6 bases and J 0 bases, leaving 12 bases between the germline ends. The germline V gene encodes CDR1 MNHNS and CDR2 SASEGT. The CDR3 sequence is 14 residues long.

The chain recombines TRBV29-1 with TRBJ2-5; D is unresolved. CDR3 length: 12 amino acids. Trimming pared 4 bases from V and 2 bases from J, leaving 8 bases between. From germline, CDR1 is SQVTM and CDR2 ANQGSEA. CDR3 nucleotides: TGCAGCGTTGGACGGGCTCAAGAGACCCAGTACTTC. Amino acids: CSVGRAQETQYF. Full variable domain (outside the CDR3, taken from reference TRBV29-1 and TRBJ2-5): SAVISQKPSRDICQRGTSLTIQCQVDSQVTMMFWYRQQPGQSLTLIATANQGSEATYESGFVIDKFPISRPNLTFSTLTVSNMSPEDSSIYLCSVGRAQETQYFGPGTRLLVL.

This chain joins TRBV27 and TRBJ2-2; 11 nucleotides line up with TRBD2. Germline values: CDR1 MNHEY, CDR2 SMNVEV (reference sequence). The trim removed 8 bases at V and 6 bases at J, leaving 11 bases unmatched. This CDR3 has 16 amino acids. For the CDR3, the DNA is TGTGCCAGCCGATTAGCGGGAGGGCCTATCGCCGGGGAGCTGTTTTTT. Translating gives CASRLAGGPIAGELFF.

The chain carries TRBV18 and TRBJ1-2; 10 bases line up with TRBD1. The CDR3 extends over 13 amino acids. V was clipped by 6 bases and J by 8 bases; unmatched bases: 6. Germline assignment: CDR1 KGHSH and CDR2 LQKENI. In nucleotides, the CDR3 is TGTGCCAGCTCCTCCGGGACAGGGGACGGCTACACCTTC. Its translation: CASSSGTGDGYTF.

This clone was counted a single time. This chain uses TRBV15 with TRBJ1-1, with D unresolved. CDR3 length: 16 amino acids. Per the germline V gene, CDR1 is LNHNV and CDR2 is YYDKDF (reference sequence). Trimming removed 0 bases from V and 1 base from J, with 12 bases in between. DNA of the CDR3: TGTGCCACCAGCAGAGATCGGGGTACGGGGAACACTGAAGCTTTCTTT. It translates to CATSRDRGTGNTEAFF.

V and J are TRBV2 and TRBJ1-5; D call uncertain. The V gene lost 5 bases and the J gene lost 2 bases, with 10 bases spanning the gap. Germline CDR1 reads SNHLY; CDR2 reads FYNNEI. This CDR3 spans 14 amino acids. This CDR3 reads CASSPVFGNQPQHF. The CDR3 nucleotides are TGTGCCAGCAGTCCGGTTTTCGGCAATCAGCCCCAGCATTTT.

The V call is TRBV6-5, the J call TRBJ1-2; 8 nucleotides agree with TRBD1. With V trimmed by 9 bases and J by 3 bases, 3 bases remained unmatched. The V gene's germline CDR1 is MNHEY and CDR2 SVGAGI. This CDR3 contains 12 residues. CDR3 nucleotides: TGTGCCAGTCAACAGGGGGACTATGGCTACACCTTC. Its protein is CASQQGDYGYTF.

The chain combines TRBV30 with TRBJ1-6, with D perhaps matching TRBD1 (6 bases). This CDR3 is 14 amino acids long. Germline lookup yields CDR1 GTSNPN and CDR2 SVGIG (reference sequence). V was clipped by 4 bases and J by 10 bases, with 17 bases between them. The CDR3 DNA reads as TGTGCCTGGAACGGGGGGCGTGGGCGCTCACCCCTCCACTTT. It is translated as CAWNGGRGRSPLHF.